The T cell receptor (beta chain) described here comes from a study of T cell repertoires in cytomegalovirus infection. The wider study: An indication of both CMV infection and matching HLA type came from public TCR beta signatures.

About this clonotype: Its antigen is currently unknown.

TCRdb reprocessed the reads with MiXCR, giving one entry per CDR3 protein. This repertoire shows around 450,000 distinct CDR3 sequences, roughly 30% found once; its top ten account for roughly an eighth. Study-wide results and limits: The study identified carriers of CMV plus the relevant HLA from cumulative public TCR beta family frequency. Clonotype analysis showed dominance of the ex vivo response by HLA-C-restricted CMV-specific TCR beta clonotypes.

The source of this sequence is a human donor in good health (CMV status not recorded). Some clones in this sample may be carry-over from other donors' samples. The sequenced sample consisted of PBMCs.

The CDR3 nucleotides are TGTGCCATCAGTGACCCAGTTAGAGAGACCCAGTACTTC. Protein sequence: CAISDPVRETQYF. The chain recombines TRBV10-3 with TRBJ2-5, with D unresolved. Deletions cut 3 bases from V and 4 bases from J, with 9 bases between. Per germline, CDR1 ENHRY and CDR2 SYGVKD. The CDR3 totals 13 residues.